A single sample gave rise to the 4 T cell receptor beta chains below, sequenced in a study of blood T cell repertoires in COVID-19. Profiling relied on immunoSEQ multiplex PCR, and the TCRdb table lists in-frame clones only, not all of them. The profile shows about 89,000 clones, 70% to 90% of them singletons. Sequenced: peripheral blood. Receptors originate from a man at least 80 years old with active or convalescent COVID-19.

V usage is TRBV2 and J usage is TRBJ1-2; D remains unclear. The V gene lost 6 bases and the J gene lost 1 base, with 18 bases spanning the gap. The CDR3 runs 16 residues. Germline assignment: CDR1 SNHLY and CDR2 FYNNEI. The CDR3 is CASRDTGIGFNYGYTF. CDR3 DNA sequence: TGTGCCAGCAGGGATACCGGGATAGGGTTTAACTATGGCTACACCTTC.

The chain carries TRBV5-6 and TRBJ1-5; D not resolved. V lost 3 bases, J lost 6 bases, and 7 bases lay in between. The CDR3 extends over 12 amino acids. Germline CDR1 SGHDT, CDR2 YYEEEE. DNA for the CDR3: TGTGCCAGCAGCTCCCTCAGTCAGCCCCAGCATTTT. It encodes CASSSLSQPQHF.

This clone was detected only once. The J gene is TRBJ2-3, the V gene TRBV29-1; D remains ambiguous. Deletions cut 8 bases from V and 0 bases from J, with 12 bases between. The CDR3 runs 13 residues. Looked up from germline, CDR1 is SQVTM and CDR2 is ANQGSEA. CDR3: CSSSPGSTDTQYF. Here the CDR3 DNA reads TGCAGCTCCAGTCCCGGGAGCACAGATACGCAGTATTTT.

The CDR3 region is CASSLRGSGDEQFF. CDR3 DNA sequence: TGTGCCAGCAGCTTACGCGGGAGTGGGGATGAGCAGTTCTTC. The genes are TRBV7-2 and TRBJ2-1; TRBD2 matches at 7 bases. This CDR3 is built from 14 residues. After removal of 2 bases from V and 8 bases from J, the junction contained 6 bases not matched to a gene. The germline CDR1 and CDR2 sequences are SGHTA and FQGNSA.